The 25 T cell receptor beta chains presented below share a single source sample, sequenced in a study of identical twins (TCRdb year 2016). Receptor libraries were prepared by 5' RACE. The data were produced on an Illumina HiSeq 2000. Using fastp trimming at Q25 and MiXCR clonotype assembly, TCRdb reanalyzed the public sequencing data and kept in-frame beta chains. All rows with the same CDR3 protein become a single entry with the most common DNA and genes. Within this sample are some 590,000 distinct CDR3 sequences, with roughly 9.5% of them counted one time only. The ten top clones hold roughly 3% of the sample. The data were also submitted as part of a second study, on yellow fever vaccine responses in identical twins.

The sequencing sample was made of PBMCs. All receptors come from a woman aged 18-35 years in good health.

The chain recombines TRBV10-2 with TRBJ2-4; D is undetermined. The CDR3 is made up of 12 amino acids. V was trimmed by 7 bases and J by 6 bases, leaving 10 bases between them. From germline, CDR1 is WSHSY and CDR2 SAAADI. The CDR3 nucleotides read TGCGCCAGCACATCCGATTCAAACATTCAGTACTTC. It specifies CASTSDSNIQYF.

This clonotype showed up just a few times. The J gene is TRBJ2-2, the V gene TRBV30; the D is unclear. V was clipped by 4 bases and J by 6 bases, with 6 bases between them. The CDR3 is 11 residues long. CDR1 and CDR2 from the germline V gene are GTSNPN and SVGIG (reference sequence). The CDR3 reads CAWNQAGELFF. The CDR3 DNA reads as TGTGCCTGGAACCAGGCCGGGGAGCTGTTTTTT.

This clonotype was observed many times. The chain has TRBV11-2 and TRBJ2-1; D is unresolved. The CDR3 sequence is 12 residues long. Germline CDR1 and CDR2: SGHAT and FQNNGV. V was shortened by 6 bases and J by 9 bases, with 12 bases between the two germline ends. As DNA, the CDR3 is TGTGCCAGCAGTAGTCCGTCTCCTGAGCAGTTCTTC. Protein sequence: CASSSPSPEQFF.

The J gene is TRBJ2-5, the V gene TRBV29-1; possibly TRBD1 for D (7 bases). The CDR3 covers 15 residues. Germline-derived CDR1 and CDR2 are SQVTM and ANQGSEA. V lost 8 bases, J lost 5 bases, and 24 bases lay in between. CDR3 DNA: TGCAGCTTCCTGGAGGGGGACAGAGATGGGGAGACCCAGTACTTC. Protein sequence: CSFLEGDRDGETQYF.

The table lists this clonotype with a few counts. The chain joins TRBV12-3 or TRBV12-4 to TRBJ2-1; the match to TRBD1 covers 8 bases. With V trimmed by 4 bases and J by 10 bases, 9 bases remained unmatched. The CDR3 sequence is 14 residues long. CDR3 region: CASSSTQGAGEQFF. For the CDR3, the DNA is TGTGCCAGCAGTTCAACTCAGGGGGCGGGGGAGCAGTTCTTC.

This sequence joins TRBV7-2 and TRBJ2-1, with D unclear. V was clipped by 5 bases and J by 0 bases, with 14 bases between them. CDR3 size: 16 residues. The germline gives CDR1 SGHTA, CDR2 FQGNSA. Here the CDR3 reads CASSPAGSLSYNEQFF. For the CDR3, the DNA is TGTGCCAGCAGCCCCGCCGGCTCGCTCTCCTACAATGAGCAGTTCTTC.

Points on this clonotype: One base away lies a much larger clone, so this may be a sequencing read error. The chain uses TRBV14 and TRBJ2-1; no definite D call. The CDR3 loop spans 17 amino acids. From germline, CDR1 is SGHDN and CDR2 FVKESK. In DNA form, the CDR3 reads TGTGCCAGCAGCCAAGTAGGGCGAACAAGCTCCTACAATAAGCAGTTCTTC. This encodes CASSQVGRTSSYNKQFF.

This clonotype was seen a handful of times. The V gene is TRBV11-2, the J gene TRBJ2-3; 9 bases agree with TRBD1. The trim removed 2 bases at V and 2 bases at J, leaving 5 bases unmatched. Germline-derived CDR1 and CDR2 are SGHAT and FQNNGV. The CDR3 contains 16 residues. The CDR3 DNA is TGTGCCAGCAGCTTAAGACAGGGGGACAACACAGATACGCAGTATTTT. It yields the protein CASSLRQGDNTDTQYF.

This clonotype was detected only a few times. The V and J genes are TRBV12-3 or TRBV12-4 and TRBJ1-5, with D unresolved. The CDR3 consists of 9 residues. Trimming took 8 bases from V and 10 from J, leaving 6 bases between them. The CDR3 is CASALPQHF. The CDR3 DNA follows: TGTGCCAGCGCCTTACCCCAGCATTTT.

This clonotype was counted only a few times. The J gene is TRBJ2-5, the V gene TRBV15; D may be TRBD2 (5 bases). Trimming left V 5 bases short and J 3 bases short, with 16 bases between. Germline CDR1 LNHNV, CDR2 YYDKDF (reference sequence). The CDR3 contains 15 residues. The CDR3 region has the DNA TGTGCCACCAGCCGACGCGGACTGACTGAAGAGACCCAGTACTTC. Encoded protein: CATSRRGLTEETQYF.

This clonotype was picked up a small number of times. The chain carries TRBV25-1 and TRBJ2-5, with D hard to call. CDR1 is MGHDK, CDR2 SYGVNS, per germline. The CDR3 spans 13 residues. Trimming cost V 4 bases and J 5 bases, with 11 bases left between them. The CDR3 is CASSAAGLETQYF. DNA for the CDR3: TGTGCCAGCAGTGCGGCCGGGTTGGAGACCCAGTACTTC.

There are many counts of this clonotype. The CDR3 region has the DNA TGCAGTGCTAGAGAGTCTTATAGCAATCAGCCCCAGCATTTT. Amino acids: CSARESYSNQPQHF. The chain has TRBV20-1 and TRBJ1-5; D is unresolved. V lost 0 bases to trimming and J lost 0 bases, with 6 bases between them. The germline gives CDR1 DFQATT, CDR2 SNEGSKA (reference sequence). CDR3 size: 14 residues.

The chain carries TRBV6-2 or TRBV6-3 and TRBJ1-5; D perhaps matches TRBD1 (5 bases). V lost 0 bases and J lost 2, with 5 bases in between. CDR1 MNHEY and CDR2 SVGEGT come from the germline V gene. CDR3 length: 14 amino acids. As DNA, the CDR3 is TGTGCCAGCAGTTACTCGGGGGGCAATCAGCCCCAGCATTTT. It is translated as CASSYSGGNQPQHF.

This clonotype was seen only a few times. This rearrangement joins TRBV25-1 to TRBJ2-7, with D maybe TRBD1 (5 bases). CDR3 length equals 15 residues. The germline V gene encodes CDR1 MGHDK and CDR2 SYGVNS. Trimming removed 5 bases from V and 1 base from J, with 15 bases in between. The CDR3 sequence: CASSTTSRASYEQYF. The CDR3 DNA reads TGTGCCAGCAGTACTACGTCCAGGGCTTCCTACGAGCAGTACTTC.

This clonotype was found a few times. The chain uses TRBV4-3 and TRBJ2-7; maybe TRBD1 (6 bases). Germline-derived CDR1 and CDR2 are LGHNA and YSLEER. V dropped 0 bases and J dropped 4 bases, with 13 bases sitting between them. The CDR3 has 15 residues. CDR3 nucleotides: TGCGCCAGCAGCCAAGATGCAACTACAGGGTACGAGCAGTACTTC. Its translation: CASSQDATTGYEQYF.

This clonotype occurred many times. The V gene is TRBV12-3 or TRBV12-4, the J gene TRBJ2-1, with D uncertain. The CDR3 spans 12 residues. With 2 bases removed from V and 8 bases from J, the gap between germline ends came to 7 bases. The DNA for the CDR3 is TGTGCCAGCAGTTTAAGTGGAGATGAGCAGTTCTTC. Protein sequence: CASSLSGDEQFF.

The chain combines TRBV20-1 with TRBJ2-1, with D tentatively TRBD1 or TRBD2 (5 bases each). The CDR3 extends over 13 amino acids. CDR1 and CDR2 (germline): DFQATT, SNEGSKA (reference sequence). V lost 6 bases and J 3 bases, leaving 12 bases between the germline ends. The CDR3 region is CSARADNYNEQFF. CDR3 nucleotide sequence: TGCAGTGCCCGAGCGGACAACTACAATGAGCAGTTCTTC.

This clonotype was found a few times. The gene calls are TRBV20-1 and TRBJ2-1; TRBD2 is a possible D gene (6 bases). CDR1 DFQATT and CDR2 SNEGSKA come from the germline V gene (reference sequence). Trimming took off 6 bases at V and 0 bases at J, with 12 bases between the two ends. The CDR3 contains 14 residues. CDR3 sequence: CSADRGSSYNEQFF. Here the CDR3 DNA reads TGCAGTGCAGACCGGGGGAGCTCCTACAATGAGCAGTTCTTC.

There are many counts of this clonotype. This sequence joins TRBV20-1 and TRBJ2-7; 11 bases match TRBD1. Germline trimming cut 6 bases from V and 2 bases from J; bases unmatched to any gene: 3. Germline V gene sequence: CDR1 DFQATT, CDR2 SNEGSKA (reference sequence). CDR3 length: 13 residues. The CDR3 reads CSAPGQGAYEQYF. CDR3 DNA sequence: TGCAGTGCGCCGGGACAGGGGGCCTACGAGCAGTACTTC.

V gene TRBV12-3 or TRBV12-4 combines with J gene TRBJ2-7; D tentatively reads TRBD1 or TRBD2 (5 bases each). V was trimmed by 5 bases and J by 2 bases, leaving 13 bases between them. This CDR3 is 14 amino acids long. CDR3 region: CASSRATGPYEQYF. The CDR3 bases are TGTGCCAGCAGTCGAGCGACGGGGCCCTACGAGCAGTACTTC.

This clonotype has a handful of counts. The chain employs TRBV10-3 and TRBJ2-1; 7 nucleotides match TRBD1. The CDR3 covers 12 residues. The V segment lost 3 bases and the J segment 7 bases; nucleotides outside the gene matches: 0. CDR1 ENHRY and CDR2 SYGVKD come from the germline V gene. CDR3 coding DNA: TGTGCCATCAGTGACAGGGGGAATGAGCAGTTCTTC. As protein: CAISDRGNEQFF.

The chain links TRBV14 to TRBJ1-6; no firm D call. V shed 1 base and J shed 10 bases, with 8 bases lying between them. The length of the CDR3 is 13 residues. Per germline, CDR1 SGHDN and CDR2 FVKESK. The DNA for the CDR3 is TGTGCCAGCAGCCAAGTTGCGGAATCACCCCTCCACTTT. Translating gives CASSQVAESPLHF.

This clonotype was observed many times. The chain joins TRBV11-2 to TRBJ2-1; D is uncertain. V was cut by 2 bases and J by 5 bases, with 19 bases left in between. The CDR3 has 17 residues. Looked up from germline, CDR1 is SGHAT and CDR2 is FQNNGV. The CDR3 protein is CASSLFFRTAAHNEQFF. The CDR3 nucleotides read TGTGCCAGCAGCTTATTCTTTCGGACCGCGGCCCACAATGAGCAGTTCTTC.

The chain combines TRBV20-1 with TRBJ2-3; TRBD2 agrees at 12 bases. This CDR3 has 17 residues. Trimming removed 5 bases from V and 6 bases from J; junction bases left unmatched: 15. Germline CDR1 and CDR2: DFQATT and SNEGSKA (reference sequence). The CDR3 coding sequence is TGCAGTGCTTTCGGACTAGCGGGGCCTAGGACAATGGATACGCAGTATTTT. Its protein product is CSAFGLAGPRTMDTQYF.

This clonotype showed up just a few times. The gene calls are TRBV14 and TRBJ2-7, with 7 bases lining up with TRBD2. Germline trimming cut 1 base from V and 1 base from J; bases unmatched to any gene: 1. The CDR3 runs to 14 residues. Germline V lookup: CDR1 SGHDN, CDR2 FVKESK. In DNA, the CDR3 is TGTGCCAGCAGCCAAGGGGAGGGATCCTACGAGCAGTACTTC. It codes for CASSQGEGSYEQYF.